This T cell receptor beta chain is from a study of beta chain features in type 1 diabetes. Reverse transcribing all isolated RNA meant expressed TCRB transcripts were sequenced. Profiling relied on immunoSEQ multiplex PCR, and the TCRdb table lists in-frame clones only, not all of them. The sample yields fewer than 250,000 clones, more than 65% seen once. The CDR3 has 14 residues. V lost 3 bases and J lost 8, with 14 bases in between. Germline lookup yields CDR1 WSHSY and CDR2 SAAADI. The clonotype was recovered from a man aged 25-40 years in good health. Sample: naive CD4+ T cells from blood. This rearrangement joins TRBV10-2 to TRBJ2-1, with D perhaps TRBD2 (6 bases). The CDR3 is CASSDKEGPYEQFF. Here the CDR3 DNA reads TGCGCCAGCAGTGATAAGGAGGGCCCATATGAGCAGTTCTTC.